This entry describes one T cell receptor (beta chain). Its specificity is not known. The CDR3 consists of 15 residues. CDR1 and CDR2 (germline): MNHEY, SVGAGI. Trimming took off 7 bases at V and 5 bases at J, with 20 bases between the two ends. This sample was included in a study of T cell responses to AZD1222 COVID-19 vaccine. Study information: The study pooled second doses at about 4 or about 12 weeks. Broader study findings: Elevations in Spike-specific TCR breadth and depth followed administration of two AZD1222 doses. In a largely white British group with more females than males, clonal diversity was possibly underestimated. Repertoire sampling happened only post peak T cell response.

Profiling relied on immunoSEQ multiplex PCR, and the TCRdb table lists in-frame clones only, not all of them. The repertoire includes just under 100,000 clones, nearly 90% of them detected once, and 2.5% to 3.5% sits in the top ten. Here the sequenced sample was peripheral blood, taken on day 0 of AZD1222 vaccination. The rearrangement links TRBV6-5 to TRBJ1-1; possible D gene TRBD1, 6 bases. The sequence was collected from an adult in good health. The CDR3 coding sequence is TGTGCCAGCAACCGAAGGCCCGTCACAGGGACTGAAGCTTTCTTT. This codes for CASNRRPVTGTEAFF.